The 3 T cell receptor beta chains below all came from one sample that was sequenced in a study of radiation and T cells in renal cell carcinoma. The protocol was immunoSEQ multiplex PCR, while the TCRdb copy is restricted to in-frame clones and leaves out a portion. The sample has 150,000 to 200,000 clones, about nine tenths seen once. Time point denoted: blood 4 weeks post-SBRT, at nephrectomy. Documented treatment: 15 Gy SBRT to primary tumor, nephrectomy 4 weeks later. The sequences come from blood, collected from a patient whose treatment included radiotherapy and nephrectomy. These receptor sequences come from a woman between 45 and 60 years old with renal cell carcinoma.

Remarks on this clone: The junction does not match germline at one end; this may be a read error. The chain uses TRBV7-7 and TRBJ2-5; 15 positions agree with TRBD2. CDR3 length: 16 residues. Germline CDR1 reads SSHAT; CDR2 reads FNYEAQ (reference sequence). Here the CDR3 DNA reads TGTGCTAGCAGCTCCGGACTAGCGGGGGGGCAAGAGACCCAGTACTTC. It codes for CASSSGLAGGQETQYF.

The chain couples TRBV7-3 to TRBJ1-1, with TRBD1 identical over 9 bases. This CDR3 is 14 amino acids long. The germline V gene has CDR1 SGHTA and CDR2 FQGTGA. V shed 6 bases and J 3 bases; nucleotides not matched to a gene: 5. The CDR3 loop reads CASSQGQGHTEAFF. The CDR3 DNA reads TGTGCCAGCAGTCAGGGACAGGGCCACACTGAAGCTTTCTTT.

This clone was detected many times. The chain joins TRBV19 to TRBJ2-7; 11 bases align to TRBD1. The CDR3 has 13 residues. The V gene end was trimmed by 7 bases and the J gene end by 7 bases; junction bases not matched to a gene: 6. The germline CDR1 and CDR2 sequences are LNHDA and SQIVND (reference sequence). CDR3 nucleotides: TGTGCCAGTATGGACAGGGGGCTGGGAGAGCAGTACTTC. Amino acid sequence: CASMDRGLGEQYF.